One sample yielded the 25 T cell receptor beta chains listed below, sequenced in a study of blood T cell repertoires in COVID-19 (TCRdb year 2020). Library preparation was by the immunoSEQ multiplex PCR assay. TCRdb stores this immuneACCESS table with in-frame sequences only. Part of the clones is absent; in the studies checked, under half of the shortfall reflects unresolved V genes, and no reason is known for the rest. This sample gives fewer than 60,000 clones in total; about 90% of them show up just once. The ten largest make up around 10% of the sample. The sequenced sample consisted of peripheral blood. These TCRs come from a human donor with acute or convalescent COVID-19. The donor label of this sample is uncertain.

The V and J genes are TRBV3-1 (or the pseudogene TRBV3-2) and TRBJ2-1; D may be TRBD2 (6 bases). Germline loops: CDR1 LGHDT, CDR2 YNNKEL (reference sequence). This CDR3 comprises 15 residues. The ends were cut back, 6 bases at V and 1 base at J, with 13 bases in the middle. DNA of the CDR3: TGTGCCAGCAGAGCTAGCGAACCTTCCTACAATGAGCAGTTCTTC. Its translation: CASRASEPSYNEQFF.

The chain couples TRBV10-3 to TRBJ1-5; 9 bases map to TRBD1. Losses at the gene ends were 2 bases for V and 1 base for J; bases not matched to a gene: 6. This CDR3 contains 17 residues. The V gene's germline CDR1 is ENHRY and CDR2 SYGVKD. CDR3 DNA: TGTGCCATCAGTGAGGTACCGGGACAGGGCAGCAATCAGCCCCAGCATTTT. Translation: CAISEVPGQGSNQPQHF.

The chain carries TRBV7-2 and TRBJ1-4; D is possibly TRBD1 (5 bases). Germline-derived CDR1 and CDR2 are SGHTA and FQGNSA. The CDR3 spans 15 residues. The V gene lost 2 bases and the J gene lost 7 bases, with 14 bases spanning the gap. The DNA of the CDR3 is TGTGCCAGCAGCTTACAGCAGGGATCGGCTGAAAAACTGTTTTTT. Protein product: CASSLQQGSAEKLFF.

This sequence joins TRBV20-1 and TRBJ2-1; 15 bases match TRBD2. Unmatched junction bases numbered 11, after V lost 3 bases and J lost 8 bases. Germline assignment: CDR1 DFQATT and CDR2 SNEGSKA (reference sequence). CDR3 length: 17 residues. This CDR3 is CSASRTSGRAEVDEQFF. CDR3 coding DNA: TGCAGTGCTAGTCGGACTAGCGGGAGGGCCGAGGTAGATGAGCAGTTCTTC.

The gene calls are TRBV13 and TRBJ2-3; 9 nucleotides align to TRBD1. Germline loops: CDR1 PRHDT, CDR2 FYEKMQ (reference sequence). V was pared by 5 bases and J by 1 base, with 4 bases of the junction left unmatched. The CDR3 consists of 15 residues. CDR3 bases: TGTGCCAGCAGCCAACAGGGGGCCGGCACAGATACGCAGTATTTT. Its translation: CASSQQGAGTDTQYF.

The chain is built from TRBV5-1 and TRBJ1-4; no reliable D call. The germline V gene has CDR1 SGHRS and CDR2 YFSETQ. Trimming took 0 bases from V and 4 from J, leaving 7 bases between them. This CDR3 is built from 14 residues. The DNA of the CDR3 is TGCGCCAGCAGCTTGGTTTCCGGTAATGAAAAACTGTTTTTT. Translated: CASSLVSGNEKLFF.

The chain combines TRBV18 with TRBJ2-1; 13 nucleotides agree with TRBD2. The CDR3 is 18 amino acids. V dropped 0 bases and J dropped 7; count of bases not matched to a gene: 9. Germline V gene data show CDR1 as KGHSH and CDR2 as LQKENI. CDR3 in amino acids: CASSPPGSGLAGENEQFF. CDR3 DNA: TGTGCCAGCTCACCACCGGGCTCTGGACTAGCGGGAGAAAATGAGCAGTTCTTC.

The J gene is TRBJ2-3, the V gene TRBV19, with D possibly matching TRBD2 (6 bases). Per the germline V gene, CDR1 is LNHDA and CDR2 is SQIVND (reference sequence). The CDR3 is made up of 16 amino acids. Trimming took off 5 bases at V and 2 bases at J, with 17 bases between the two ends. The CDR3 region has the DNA TGTGCCAGTAGTTATCTCGGCGGGGCGACCACAGATACGCAGTATTTT. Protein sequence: CASSYLGGATTDTQYF.

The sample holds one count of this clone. Here the CDR3 reads CAGGQGQANTGELFF. CDR3 DNA: TGTGCCGGAGGACAGGGACAGGCAAACACCGGGGAGCTGTTTTTT. The rearrangement links TRBV28 to TRBJ2-2; 8 bases are shared with TRBD1. The CDR3 is 15 amino acids. V trimming: 11 bases; J trimming: 2 bases; junction bases outside the gene matches: 10. Germline V gene lookup returns CDR1 MDHEN and CDR2 SYDVKM.

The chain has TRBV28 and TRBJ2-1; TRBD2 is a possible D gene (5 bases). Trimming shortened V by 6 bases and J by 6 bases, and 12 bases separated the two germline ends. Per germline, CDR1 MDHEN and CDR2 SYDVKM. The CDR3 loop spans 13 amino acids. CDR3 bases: TGTGCCAGCAGCGCGGGTCTGCGCAATGAGCAGTTCTTC. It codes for CASSAGLRNEQFF.

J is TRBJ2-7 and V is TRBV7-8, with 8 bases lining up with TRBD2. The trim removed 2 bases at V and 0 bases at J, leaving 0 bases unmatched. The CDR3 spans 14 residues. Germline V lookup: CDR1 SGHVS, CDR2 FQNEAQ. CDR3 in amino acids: CASSLSGSSYEQYF. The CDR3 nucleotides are TGTGCCAGCAGCTTAAGCGGGAGCTCCTACGAGCAGTACTTC.

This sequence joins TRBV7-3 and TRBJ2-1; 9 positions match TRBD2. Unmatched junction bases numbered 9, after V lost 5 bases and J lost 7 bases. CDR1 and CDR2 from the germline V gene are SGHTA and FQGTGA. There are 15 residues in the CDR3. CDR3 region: CASSLPSGLANEQFF. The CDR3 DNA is TGTGCCAGCAGCCTTCCCTCGGGACTAGCTAATGAGCAGTTCTTC.

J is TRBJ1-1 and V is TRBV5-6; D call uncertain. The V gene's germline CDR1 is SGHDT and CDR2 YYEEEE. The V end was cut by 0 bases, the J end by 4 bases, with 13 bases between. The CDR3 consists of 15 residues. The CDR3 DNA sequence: TGTGCCAGCAGCTTGGCCGGAGCAGCTTTCACTGAAGCTTTCTTT. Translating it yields CASSLAGAAFTEAFF.

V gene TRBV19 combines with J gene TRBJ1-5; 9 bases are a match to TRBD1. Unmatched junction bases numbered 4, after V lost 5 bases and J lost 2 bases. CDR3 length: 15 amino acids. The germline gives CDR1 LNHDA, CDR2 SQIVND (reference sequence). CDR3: CASSAWDRGNQPQHF. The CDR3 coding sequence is TGTGCCAGTAGTGCCTGGGACAGGGGCAATCAGCCCCAGCATTTT. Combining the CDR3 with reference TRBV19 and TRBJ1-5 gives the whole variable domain DGGITQSPKYLFRKEGQNVTLSCEQNLNHDAMYWYRQDPGQGLRLIYYSQIVNDFQKGDIAEGYSVSREKKESFPLTVTSAQKNPTAFYLCASSAWDRGNQPQHFGDGTRLSIL.

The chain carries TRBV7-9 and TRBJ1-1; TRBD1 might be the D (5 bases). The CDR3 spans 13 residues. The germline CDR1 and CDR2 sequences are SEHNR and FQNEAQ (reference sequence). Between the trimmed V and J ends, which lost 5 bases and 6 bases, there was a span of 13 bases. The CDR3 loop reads CASSPPGDAEAFF. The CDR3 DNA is TGTGCCAGCAGCCCGCCGGGGGATGCTGAAGCTTTCTTT.

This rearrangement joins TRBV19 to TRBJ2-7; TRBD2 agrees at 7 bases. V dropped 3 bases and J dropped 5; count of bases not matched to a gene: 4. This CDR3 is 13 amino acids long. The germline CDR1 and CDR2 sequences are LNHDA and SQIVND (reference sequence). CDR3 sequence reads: CASSMGLPHEQYF. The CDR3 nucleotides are TGTGCCAGTAGTATGGGACTACCCCACGAGCAGTACTTC.

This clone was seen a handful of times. This CDR3 is CASIDRGPNQPQHF. CDR3 nucleotides: TGTGCCAGTATTGACAGGGGGCCCAATCAGCCCCAGCATTTT. The rearrangement links TRBV19 to TRBJ1-5; 10 bases are a match to TRBD1. Per the germline V gene, CDR1 is LNHDA and CDR2 is SQIVND (reference sequence). The CDR3 loop spans 14 amino acids. V shed 7 bases and J 3 bases; nucleotides not matched to a gene: 3.

The CDR3 spells CAARGTSGESYEQYF. The CDR3 DNA sequence: TGTGCCGCCCGGGGTACTAGCGGGGAATCCTACGAGCAGTACTTC. V and J are TRBV6-5 and TRBJ2-7; 10 positions match TRBD2. V was clipped by 11 bases and J by 1 base; unmatched bases: 11. The CDR3 runs 15 residues. Per the germline V gene, CDR1 is MNHEY and CDR2 is SVGAGI.

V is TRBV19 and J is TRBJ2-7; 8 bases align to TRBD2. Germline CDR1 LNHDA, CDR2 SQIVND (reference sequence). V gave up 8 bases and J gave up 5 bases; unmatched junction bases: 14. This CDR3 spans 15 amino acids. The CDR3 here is CASSPGGPPDDEQYF. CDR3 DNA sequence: TGTGCCAGTTCGCCGGGAGGGCCGCCGGACGACGAGCAGTACTTC. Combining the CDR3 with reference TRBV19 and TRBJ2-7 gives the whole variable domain DGGITQSPKYLFRKEGQNVTLSCEQNLNHDAMYWYRQDPGQGLRLIYYSQIVNDFQKGDIAEGYSVSREKKESFPLTVTSAQKNPTAFYLCASSPGGPPDDEQYFGPGTRLTVT.

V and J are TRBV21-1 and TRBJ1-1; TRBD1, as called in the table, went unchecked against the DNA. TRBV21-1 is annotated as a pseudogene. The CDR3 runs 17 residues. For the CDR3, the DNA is TGTGCCAGCAGCAAAGCGCTAGACAGGGTATTTTTCGCTGAAGCTTTCTTT. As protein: CASSKALDRVFFAEAFF.

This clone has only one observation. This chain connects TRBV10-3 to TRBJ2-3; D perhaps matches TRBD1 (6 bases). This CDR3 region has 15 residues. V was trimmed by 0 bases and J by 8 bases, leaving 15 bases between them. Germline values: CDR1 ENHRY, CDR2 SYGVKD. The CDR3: CAISESGQGYGTQYF. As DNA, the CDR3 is TGTGCCATCAGTGAGTCTGGGCAGGGGTACGGTACGCAGTATTTT.

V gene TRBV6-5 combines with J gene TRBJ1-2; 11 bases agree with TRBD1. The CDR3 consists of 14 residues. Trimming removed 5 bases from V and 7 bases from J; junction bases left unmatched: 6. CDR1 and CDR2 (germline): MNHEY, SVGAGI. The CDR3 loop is CASSQDRGQGGYTF. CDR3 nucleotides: TGTGCCAGCAGTCAGGACAGGGGGCAGGGTGGCTACACCTTC.

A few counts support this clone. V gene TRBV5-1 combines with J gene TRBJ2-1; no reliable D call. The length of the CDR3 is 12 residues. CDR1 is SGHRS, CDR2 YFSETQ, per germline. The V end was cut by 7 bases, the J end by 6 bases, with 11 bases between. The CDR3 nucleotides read TGCGCCAGCGGGCAGAACCTCAATGAGCAGTTCTTC. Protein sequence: CASGQNLNEQFF.

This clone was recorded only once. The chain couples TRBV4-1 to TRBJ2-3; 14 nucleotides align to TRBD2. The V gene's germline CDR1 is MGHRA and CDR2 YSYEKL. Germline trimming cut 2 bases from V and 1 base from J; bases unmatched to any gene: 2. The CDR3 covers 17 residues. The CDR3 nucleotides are TGCGCCAGCAGCCAAAGGACTAGCGGGAGGCGCACAGATACGCAGTATTTT. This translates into CASSQRTSGRRTDTQYF.

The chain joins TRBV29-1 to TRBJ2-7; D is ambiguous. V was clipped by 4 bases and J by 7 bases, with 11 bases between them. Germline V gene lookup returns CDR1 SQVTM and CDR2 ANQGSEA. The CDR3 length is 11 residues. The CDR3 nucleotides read TGCAGCGTTGGTCTAAGCAATGAGCAGTACTTC. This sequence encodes CSVGLSNEQYF.